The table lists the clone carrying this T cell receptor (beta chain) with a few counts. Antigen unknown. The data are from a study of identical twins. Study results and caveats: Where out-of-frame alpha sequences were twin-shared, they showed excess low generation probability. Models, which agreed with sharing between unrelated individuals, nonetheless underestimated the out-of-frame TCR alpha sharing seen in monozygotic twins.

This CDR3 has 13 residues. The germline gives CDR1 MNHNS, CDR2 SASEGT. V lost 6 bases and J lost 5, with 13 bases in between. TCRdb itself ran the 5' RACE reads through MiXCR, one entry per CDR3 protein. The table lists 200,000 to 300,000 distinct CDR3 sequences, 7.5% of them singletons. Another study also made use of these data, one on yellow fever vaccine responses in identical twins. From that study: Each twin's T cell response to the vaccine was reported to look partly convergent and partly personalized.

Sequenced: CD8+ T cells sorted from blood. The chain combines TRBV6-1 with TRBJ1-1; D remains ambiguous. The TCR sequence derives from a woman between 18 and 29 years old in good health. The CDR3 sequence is CASRTRGWTEAFF. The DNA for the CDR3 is TGTGCCAGCAGGACTCGAGGGTGGACTGAAGCTTTCTTT.